The 31 T cell receptor beta chains below were found in one sample sequenced in a study of CD8 T cells in Susac syndrome. With random hexamers, reverse transcription was performed on about 0.5 to 1 ug of RNA. In TCRdb, the immunoSEQ multiplex PCR reads were re-called with MiXCR into one record per CDR3 protein. Of just under 95,000 distinct CDR3 sequences detected, around 94% appear once; the ten largest clones hold about 0.28%. Specimen: CD4+ T cells from PBMCs. All receptors derive from a human donor with Susac syndrome.

V and J are TRBV2 and TRBJ2-7, with D tentatively TRBD1 (5 bases). Germline CDR1 and CDR2: SNHLY and FYNNEI. V was cut by 3 bases and J by 0 bases, with 9 bases left in between. The CDR3 length is 14 residues. CDR3 coding DNA: TGTGCCAGCAGTGATGTGACAGCCTCCTACGAGCAGTACTTC. Protein sequence: CASSDVTASYEQYF. The whole variable domain, remainder taken from reference TRBV2 and TRBJ2-7, is EPEVTQTPSHQVTQMGQEVILRCVPISNHLYFYWYRQILGQKVEFLVSFYNNEISEKSEIFDDQFSVERPDGSNFTLKIRSTKLEDSAMYFCASSDVTASYEQYFGPGTRLTVT.

The chain couples TRBV9 to TRBJ2-2; D tentatively fits TRBD1 or TRBD2 (5 bases each). Deletions cut 2 bases from V and 7 bases from J, with 12 bases between. The germline gives CDR1 SGDLS, CDR2 YYNGEE. The CDR3 totals 14 residues. The CDR3 reads CASSVARAGGELFF. The CDR3 nucleotides read TGTGCCAGCAGCGTGGCCAGGGCGGGCGGGGAGCTGTTTTTT.

The chain is built from TRBV29-1 and TRBJ2-2; 14 bases align to TRBD2. V was clipped by 7 bases and J by 7 bases; unmatched bases: 11. Germline V gene lookup returns CDR1 SQVTM and CDR2 ANQGSEA. The CDR3 length is 16 residues. The CDR3 loop is CSAGPGLAGVGGELFF. CDR3 in DNA: TGCAGCGCCGGTCCGGGACTAGCGGGGGTTGGCGGGGAGCTGTTTTTT.

The gene calls are TRBV20-1 and TRBJ1-4; D is unresolved. The V end was cut by 5 bases, the J end by 3 bases, with 13 bases between. The CDR3 consists of 14 residues. Germline-derived CDR1 and CDR2 are DFQATT and SNEGSKA (reference sequence). The CDR3 sequence: CSAALTFSNEKLFF. CDR3 in DNA: TGCAGTGCTGCCTTGACATTTTCTAATGAAAAACTGTTTTTT.

V gene TRBV5-6 combines with J gene TRBJ2-1; TRBD2 aligns across 7 bases. With V trimmed by 3 bases and J by 4 bases, 7 bases remained unmatched. This CDR3 comprises 15 residues. Germline V gene sequence: CDR1 SGHDT, CDR2 YYEEEE. DNA for the CDR3: TGTGCCAGCAGCTCCCAGCGGGGATATTACAATGAGCAGTTCTTC. Encoded protein: CASSSQRGYYNEQFF.

The J gene is TRBJ2-1, the V gene TRBV13, with 12 bases lining up with TRBD2. The germline CDR1 and CDR2 sequences are PRHDT and FYEKMQ (reference sequence). CDR3 length: 15 amino acids. Trimming at V came to 4 bases and at J to 8 bases, leaving 6 bases not matched to a gene. The CDR3, as DNA: TGTGCCAGCAGCTCATCTAGCGGGGGGGCATATGAGCAGTTCTTC. It codes for CASSSSSGGAYEQFF.

The chain carries TRBV24-1 and TRBJ2-1; 7 bases are shared with TRBD2. The CDR3 is 17 residues long. Germline V CDR1 and CDR2: KGHDR, SFDVKD. Germline trimming cut 4 bases from V and 4 bases from J; bases unmatched to any gene: 12. The CDR3 DNA reads TGTGCCACCAGTGACGCTACTCCGGGGGGTCCATACAATGAGCAGTTCTTC. Translating it yields CATSDATPGGPYNEQFF.

The chain combines TRBV20-1 with TRBJ2-3, with D possibly being TRBD2 (6 bases). The CDR3 totals 16 residues. Looked up from germline, CDR1 is DFQATT and CDR2 is SNEGSKA (reference sequence). Between the trimmed V and J ends, which lost 6 bases and 2 bases, there was a span of 21 bases. The CDR3 coding sequence is TGCAGTGCCCTATTACTACGGACTACCCTCACAGATACGCAGTATTTT. This translates into CSALLLRTTLTDTQYF.

This chain connects TRBV7-2 to TRBJ1-4, with D possibly matching TRBD1 (5 bases). Germline CDR1 is SGHTA and CDR2 is FQGNSA. This CDR3 region has 14 residues. V gave up 5 bases and J gave up 4 bases, with 11 bases separating them. CDR3 region: CASSPGRNNEKLFF. CDR3 sequence (DNA): TGTGCCAGCAGCCCGGGACGGAATAATGAAAAACTGTTTTTT.

This chain links TRBV12-2 with TRBJ2-3; TRBD2 is the table's D call and was not checked against the DNA. TRBV12-2 represents a pseudogene. This CDR3 comprises 14 residues. DNA of the CDR3: TGTGCAAGTCCCAGGAGCGGACGGTTAGTTACGCAGTATTTT. Protein: CASPRSGRLVTQYF.

The chain links TRBV12-3 or TRBV12-4 to TRBJ2-7; D gene uncertain. V gave up 3 bases and J gave up 6 bases, with 15 bases separating them. CDR3 length: 14 residues. The CDR3 sequence: CASSFRLDSSEQYF. DNA of the CDR3: TGTGCCAGCAGTTTTCGGCTAGATTCGAGCGAGCAGTACTTC.

The chain couples TRBV10-3 to TRBJ2-1; perhaps TRBD2 as D (5 bases). Per germline, CDR1 ENHRY and CDR2 SYGVKD. The CDR3 totals 14 residues. V lost 7 bases and J lost 10, with 20 bases in between. The CDR3 is CAITAVPTGGEQFF. The CDR3 DNA reads TGTGCCATCACCGCGGTTCCCACTGGAGGCGAGCAGTTCTTC.

The chain is built from TRBV7-2 and TRBJ1-2; 12 bases are a match to TRBD1. The CDR3 contains 15 residues. Germline-derived CDR1 and CDR2 are SGHTA and FQGNSA. J lost 4 bases, V lost 4 bases, and 4 bases had no gene match. CDR3 in amino acids: CASSSGTGGGYGYTF. For the CDR3, the DNA is TGTGCCAGCAGCTCCGGGACAGGGGGCGGCTATGGCTACACCTTC. Looking up the rest from reference TRBV7-2 and TRBJ1-2 gives the full variable domain: GAGVSQSPSNKVTEKGKDVELRCDPISGHTALYWYRQSLGQGLEFLIYFQGNSAPDKSGLPSDRFSAERTGGSVSTLTIQRTQQEDSAVYLCASSSGTGGGYGYTFGSGTRLTVV.

The chain uses TRBV19 and TRBJ2-5, with D perhaps being TRBD1 or TRBD2 (5 bases each). The CDR3 contains 13 residues. The V and J ends lost 7 bases and 1 base respectively, with 10 bases between them. Looked up from germline, CDR1 is LNHDA and CDR2 is SQIVND (reference sequence). The CDR3 DNA follows: TGTGCCAGTAAGGCAGGGACCCAAGAGACCCAGTACTTC. Encoded protein: CASKAGTQETQYF.

CDR3: CASSQDGGSNQPQHF. In nucleotides, the CDR3 is TGCGCCAGCAGCCAAGATGGGGGTAGCAATCAGCCCCAGCATTTT. The V gene is TRBV4-1, the J gene TRBJ1-5; perhaps TRBD1 as D (5 bases). V was clipped by 0 bases and J by 0 bases, with 6 bases between them. The germline V gene has CDR1 MGHRA and CDR2 YSYEKL. The CDR3 extends over 15 amino acids.

The chain employs TRBV7-9 and TRBJ1-1, with D hard to call. This CDR3 is built from 11 residues. V lost 11 bases to trimming and J lost 1 base, with 8 bases between them. Germline CDR1 SEHNR, CDR2 FQNEAQ (reference sequence). The CDR3, as DNA: TGTGCCGGTGAGACGAACACTGAAGCTTTCTTT. Its translation: CAGETNTEAFF.

The rearrangement uses TRBV27 and TRBJ1-6; no definite D call. Germline V gene sequence: CDR1 MNHEY, CDR2 SMNVEV (reference sequence). This CDR3 has 12 residues. V gave up 3 bases and J gave up 3 bases, with 0 bases separating them. The CDR3 reads CASSFYNSPLHF. For the CDR3, the DNA is TGTGCCAGCAGTTTCTATAATTCACCCCTCCACTTT.

The J gene is TRBJ2-5, the V gene TRBV3-1, with D unresolved. The V end was cut by 8 bases, the J end by 4 bases, with 5 bases between. The CDR3 length is 10 residues. The germline CDR1 and CDR2 sequences are LGHDT and YNNKEL (reference sequence). In DNA, the CDR3 is TGTGCCAGCTCACGAGAGACCCAGTACTTC. As protein: CASSRETQYF.

The V and J genes are TRBV10-1 and TRBJ2-1; D call uncertain. V shed 0 bases and J shed 7 bases, with 4 bases lying between them. The CDR3 length is 12 residues. The germline V gene encodes CDR1 WNHNN and CDR2 SYGVQD (reference sequence). The CDR3 sequence: CASSESENEQFF. The CDR3 region has the DNA TGCGCCAGCAGTGAGTCTGAAAATGAGCAGTTCTTC.

This chain links TRBV9 with TRBJ1-6; D remains ambiguous. V lost 4 bases, J lost 5 bases, and 10 bases lay in between. The CDR3 extends over 14 amino acids. Germline V CDR1 and CDR2: SGDLS, YYNGEE. CDR3 in amino acids: CASSLTPDNSPLHF. The CDR3 region has the DNA TGTGCCAGCAGCCTGACGCCGGATAATTCACCCCTCCACTTT.

V and J are TRBV7-3 and TRBJ2-5; D not certain. This CDR3 contains 13 residues. Germline V gene data show CDR1 as SGHTA and CDR2 as FQGTGA. The V end was cut by 3 bases, the J end by 1 base, with 6 bases between. Here the CDR3 reads CASSFRTQETQYF. The CDR3 DNA sequence: TGTGCCAGCAGCTTCCGTACCCAAGAGACCCAGTACTTC.

This clonotype was counted a few times. This chain uses TRBV14 with TRBJ2-7; maybe TRBD2 (5 bases). V was trimmed by 2 bases and J by 5 bases, leaving 25 bases between them. This CDR3 contains 18 residues. The germline CDR1 and CDR2 sequences are SGHDN and FVKESK. Written as DNA, the CDR3 is TGTGCCAGCAGCCAACCCCATCTGCGGGCTGGCGGTATCAACGAGCAGTACTTC. As protein: CASSQPHLRAGGINEQYF.

The chain couples TRBV15 to TRBJ1-6; D perhaps matches TRBD1 (6 bases). This CDR3 is built from 13 residues. Germline-derived CDR1 and CDR2 are LNHNV and YYDKDF (reference sequence). Between the trimmed V and J ends, which lost 3 bases and 7 bases, there was a span of 7 bases. CDR3 in amino acids: CATSRDSNSPLHF. CDR3 in DNA: TGTGCCACCAGCAGGGACAGCAATTCACCCCTCCACTTT.

CDR3 sequence (DNA): TGTGCCAGCAGCCCCGGGCGCCCCACAGATACGCAGTATTTT. This translates into CASSPGRPTDTQYF. This rearrangement joins TRBV7-8 to TRBJ2-3; D gene unclear. Per the germline V gene, CDR1 is SGHVS and CDR2 is FQNEAQ. Trimming cost V 5 bases and J 2 bases, with 11 bases left between them. This CDR3 is 14 amino acids long.

V usage is TRBV25-1 and J usage is TRBJ2-1, with D maybe TRBD1 (8 bases). Germline loops: CDR1 MGHDK, CDR2 SYGVNS. The length of the CDR3 is 15 residues. V lost 1 base and J lost 6, with 13 bases in between. As DNA, the CDR3 is TGTGCCAGCAGTGAATCTACAGGGGGGGCCAATGAGCAGTTCTTC. This translates into CASSESTGGANEQFF. The variable domain in full, completed from reference TRBV25-1 and TRBJ2-1, reads EADIYQTPRYLVIGTGKKITLECSQTMGHDKMYWYQQDPGMELHLIHYSYGVNSTEKGDLSSESTVSRIRTEHFPLTLESARPSHTSQYLCASSESTGGANEQFFGPGTRLTVL.

The chain recombines TRBV28 with TRBJ1-4, with D tentatively TRBD1 (6 bases). There are 13 residues in the CDR3. V was shortened by 5 bases and J by 8 bases, with 12 bases between the two germline ends. Looked up from germline, CDR1 is MDHEN and CDR2 is SYDVKM. Written as DNA, the CDR3 is TGTGCCAGCAGTAACAGGGTGGGAGAAAAACTGTTTTTT. It codes for CASSNRVGEKLFF. The full variable domain, its missing parts supplied by reference TRBV28 and TRBJ1-4, is DVKVTQSSRYLVKRTGEKVFLECVQDMDHENMFWYRQDPGLGLRLIYFSYDVKMKEKGDIPEGYSVSREKKERFSLILESASTNQTSMYLCASSNRVGEKLFFGSGTQLSVL.

The chain combines TRBV30 with TRBJ2-7, with a weak D call TRBD1 (6 bases). The germline gives CDR1 GTSNPN, CDR2 SVGIG (reference sequence). The CDR3 sequence is 14 residues long. V lost 0 bases to trimming and J lost 3 bases, with 12 bases between them. The CDR3 bases are TGTGCCTGGAGTGTAATACAGGGAAGCTACGAGCAGTACTTC. Protein sequence: CAWSVIQGSYEQYF. Drawing the rest from reference TRBV30 and TRBJ2-7, the complete variable domain is SQTIHQWPATLVQPVGSPLSLECTVEGTSNPNLYWYRQAAGRGLQLLFYSVGIGQISSEVPQNLSASRPQDRQFILSSKKLLLSDSGFYLCAWSVIQGSYEQYFGPGTRLTVT.

This rearrangement joins TRBV9 to TRBJ2-7; no reliable D call. The CDR3 runs 14 residues. CDR1 is SGDLS and CDR2 is YYNGEE in the germline V gene. The germline V and J ends were trimmed by 0 bases and 0 bases, with 7 bases remaining between them. The CDR3 DNA sequence: TGTGCCAGCAGCGTAGGTGGGGTCTCCTACGAGCAGTACTTC. The encoded protein is CASSVGGVSYEQYF.

This CDR3 reads CSVVRERGTEAFF. The CDR3 DNA follows: TGCAGCGTTGTGAGGGAGAGGGGCACTGAAGCTTTCTTT. The gene calls are TRBV29-1 and TRBJ1-1; D is possibly TRBD1 (5 bases). Germline assignment: CDR1 SQVTM and CDR2 ANQGSEA. The ends were cut back, 4 bases at V and 4 bases at J, with 13 bases in the middle. The CDR3 consists of 13 residues.

This sequence joins TRBV19 and TRBJ1-1; D is unclear. The CDR3 is 11 residues long. Germline lookup yields CDR1 LNHDA and CDR2 SQIVND (reference sequence). V was shortened by 6 bases and J by 7 bases, with 9 bases between the two germline ends. For the CDR3, the DNA is TGTGCCAGTAGCCTGAATTATGAAGCTTTCTTT. Its translation is CASSLNYEAFF.

The chain is built from TRBV5-6 and TRBJ1-2, with TRBD1 identical over 9 bases. The trim removed 4 bases at V and 5 bases at J, leaving 15 bases unmatched. The CDR3 consists of 17 residues. The germline CDR1 and CDR2 sequences are SGHDT and YYEEEE. CDR3: CASSIPGQGFTSYGYTF. CDR3 coding DNA: TGTGCCAGCAGCATACCGGGACAGGGTTTCACTTCATATGGCTACACCTTC.